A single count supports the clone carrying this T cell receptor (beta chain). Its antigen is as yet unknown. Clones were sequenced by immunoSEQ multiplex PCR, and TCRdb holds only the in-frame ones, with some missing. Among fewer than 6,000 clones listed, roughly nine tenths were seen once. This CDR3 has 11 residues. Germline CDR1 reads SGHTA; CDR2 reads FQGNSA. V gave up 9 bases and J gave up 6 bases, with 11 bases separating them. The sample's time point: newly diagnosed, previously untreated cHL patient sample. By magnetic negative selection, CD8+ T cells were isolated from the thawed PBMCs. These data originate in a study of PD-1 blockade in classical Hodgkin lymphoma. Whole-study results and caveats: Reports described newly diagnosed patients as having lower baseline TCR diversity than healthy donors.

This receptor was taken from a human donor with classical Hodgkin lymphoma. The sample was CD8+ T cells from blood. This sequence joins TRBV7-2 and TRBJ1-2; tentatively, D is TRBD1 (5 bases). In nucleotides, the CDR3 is TGTGCCAGTCGGACGGGGGATGGCTACACCTTC. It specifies CASRTGDGYTF.